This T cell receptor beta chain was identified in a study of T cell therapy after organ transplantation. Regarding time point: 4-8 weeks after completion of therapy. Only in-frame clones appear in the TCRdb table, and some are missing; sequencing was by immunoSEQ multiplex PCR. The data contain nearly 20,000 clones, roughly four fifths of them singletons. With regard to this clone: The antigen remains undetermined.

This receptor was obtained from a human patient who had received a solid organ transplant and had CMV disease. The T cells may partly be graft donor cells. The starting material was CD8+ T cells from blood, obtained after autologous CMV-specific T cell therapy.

The CDR3 region is CSVEGTGTSTDTQYF. The CDR3 DNA sequence: TGCAGCGTTGAAGGGACAGGGACTAGCACAGATACGCAGTATTTT. The chain employs TRBV29-1 and TRBJ2-3; 8 positions match TRBD1. The CDR3 extends over 15 amino acids. Germline V gene sequence: CDR1 SQVTM, CDR2 ANQGSEA. Unmatched junction bases numbered 3, after V lost 1 base and J lost 0 bases.